These 2 T cell receptor beta chains came from one sample sequenced in a study of blood T cell repertoires in COVID-19. Using immunoSEQ multiplex PCR, the repertoire was profiled, and TCRdb retains in-frame clones only, with some absent. Of some 390,000 clones in the sample, roughly 89% were seen once. Sample: PBMCs or T cells enriched from blood (not recorded which). Source of these receptors: a woman between 25 and 40 years old who had recovered from COVID-19.

This chain joins TRBV6-2 or TRBV6-3 and TRBJ1-2, with D possibly being TRBD1 (5 bases). Trimming left V 2 bases short and J 0 bases short, with 13 bases between. In germline, CDR1 is MNHEY, CDR2 SVGEGT. The CDR3 consists of 16 residues. The chain's CDR3 is CASSYSDRPSNYGYTF. The CDR3 DNA reads as TGTGCCAGCAGTTACAGTGACAGACCTTCTAACTATGGCTACACCTTC.

The J gene is TRBJ1-1, the V gene TRBV6-1; D gene unclear. Germline V gene lookup returns CDR1 MNHNS and CDR2 SASEGT. CDR3 size: 12 residues. V shed 1 base and J shed 4 bases, with 4 bases lying between them. The CDR3 reads CASSEVLTEAFF. The CDR3 coding sequence is TGTGCCAGCAGTGAAGTTCTCACTGAAGCTTTCTTT.